The entry that follows covers one T cell receptor beta chain sequence. Method: immunoSEQ multiplex PCR; TCRdb's copy keeps in-frame clones and lacks some. The sample holds approximately 110,000 clones; approximately 90% are singletons and the top ten take about 4.8%. This entry comes from a study of blood T cell repertoires in COVID-19. Germline CDR1 is LNHDA and CDR2 is SQIVND (reference sequence). There are 13 residues in the CDR3. V dropped 10 bases and J dropped 6 bases, with 17 bases sitting between them. The rearrangement uses TRBV19 and TRBJ2-3, with D possibly matching TRBD1 (6 bases). Sequencing was carried out using peripheral blood. This clonotype was obtained from a woman aged 45-59 years with acute or convalescent COVID-19. CDR3 nucleotides: TGTGCCATCCGGGACACAAGTACGGATACGCAGTATTTT. This codes for CAIRDTSTDTQYF.